This T cell receptor (beta chain) was retrieved from a study of cytomegalovirus exposure and HLA in healthy donors. Overall study context: Previous work identified roughly 120 million unique TCR beta sequences from about 179 million T cells.

Regarding the study as a whole: Presence/absence analyses assumed roughly uniform sequencing depth across donors. The study labeled fewer than 200 TCR beta chains cytomegalovirus-associated.

The CDR3 sequence is 13 residues long. Germline CDR1 SGHAT, CDR2 FQNNGV. After removal of 6 bases from V and 8 bases from J, the junction contained 8 bases not matched to a gene. Primers included in the PCR were 60 Vbeta and 13 Jbeta primers. Here immunoSEQ multiplex PCR was the method, and the copy in TCRdb shows in-frame clones only, minus some. The sample has 100,000 to 150,000 clones; the top ten hold approximately 2.6%. With regard to this clone: Antigen unknown.

This chain connects TRBV11-2 to TRBJ1-2; 8 bases align to TRBD1. Specimen: PBMCs. This receptor was identified in a young man in good health and CMV-seronegative. CDR3 loop: CASRSDRVTGYTF. The CDR3 bases are TGTGCCAGCAGATCGGACAGGGTGACGGGCTACACCTTC.